The rows below give T cell receptor beta chains drawn from one sample of a study of blood T cells in healthy people across ages. TCRdb re-called the 5' RACE reads with MiXCR, one entry per CDR3 protein. The sample yields some 1.7 million distinct CDR3 sequences, roughly 28% seen once. The source material was blood. All receptors come from a woman aged 25 to 39 in good health. Each CDR3 is given with its conserved first and last residue. A D gene is named only where the DNA matches it firmly. Not every row has a clone size; where given, it reads once, few, many or a size class.

d_gene | j_gene | len | abundance | v_gene | CDR3aa | CDR3nt
NA | TRBJ2-1 | 15 | few | TRBV12-3/TRBV12-4 | CASSFSETRWDEQFF | TGTGCCAGCAGTTTTTCAGAGACCCGGTGGGATGAGCAGTTCTTC
TRBD1 | TRBJ2-7 | 12 | many | TRBV3-1 | CASSNRGYEQYF | TGTGCCAGCAGCAACAGGGGCTACGAGCAGTACTTC
NA | TRBJ2-7 | 16 | NA | TRBV6-2/TRBV6-3 | CASSRGLSLLSYEQYF | TGTGCCAGCAGCAGGGGACTCTCACTCCTCTCCTACGAGCAGTACTTC
NA | TRBJ1-2 | 16 | many | TRBV4-1 | CASSQDWASINYGYTF | TGCGCCAGCAGCCAAGATTGGGCCAGCATTAACTATGGCTACACCTTC
NA | TRBJ1-4 | 14 | few | TRBV20-1 | CSAVRPGVNEKLFF | TGCAGTGCTGTCCGCCCAGGGGTTAATGAAAAACTGTTTTTT
NA | TRBJ1-5 | 13 | few | TRBV20-1 | CSAIPGGNQPQHF | TGCAGTGCCATCCCAGGGGGCAATCAGCCCCAGCATTTT
NA | TRBJ2-5 | 15 | few | TRBV20-1 | CSAPSSSGDWGTQYF | TGCAGTGCTCCATCGAGCTCAGGGGACTGGGGGACCCAGTACTTC
NA | TRBJ2-7 | 13 | NA | TRBV20-1 | CSASQGPPGEQYF | TGCAGTGCTAGTCAGGGACCCCCCGGAGAGCAGTACTTC
NA | TRBJ1-2 | 13 | once | TRBV28 | CASSSTGRCGYTF | TGTGCCAGCAGTTCTACAGGACGATGTGGCTACACCTTC
TRBD1 | TRBJ2-2 | 17 | NA | TRBV25-1 | CASNTPGGQGSTGELFF | TGTGCCAGCAATACTCCCGGGGGACAGGGCAGTACCGGGGAGCTGTTTTTT
TRBD2 | TRBJ2-3 | 20 | many | TRBV7-2 | CASSLRGISGWDTSTDTQYF | TGTGCCAGCAGCTTAAGGGGAATTAGCGGGTGGGATACTAGCACAGATACGCAGTATTTT
NA | TRBJ2-1 | 14 | few | TRBV29-1 | CSVERRASYNEQFF | TGCAGCGTAGAGCGCAGGGCATCCTACAATGAGCAGTTCTTC
NA | TRBJ1-5 | 15 | few | TRBV6-5 | CASSTDRSGNQPQHF | TGTGCCAGCAGCACCGACAGGTCTGGCAATCAGCCCCAGCATTTT
NA | TRBJ2-3 | 14 | NA | TRBV5-1 | CASSLAWRTDTQYF | TGCGCCAGCAGCCTAGCGTGGCGTACGGATACGCAGTATTTT
TRBD1 | TRBJ2-7 | 14 | few | TRBV2 | CASSGSGGGYEQYF | TGTGCCAGCAGTGGGTCAGGGGGCGGCTACGAGCAGTACTTC
NA | TRBJ2-1 | 12 | once | TRBV12-3/TRBV12-4 | CASSLRRIEQFF | TGTGCCAGCAGTTTACGGCGGATCGAGCAGTTCTTC
NA | TRBJ1-4 | 14 | NA | TRBV20-1 | CSARDRGGDEKLFF | TGCAGTGCTAGAGATAGGGGCGGGGATGAAAAACTGTTTTTT
NA | TRBJ1-5 | 13 | few | TRBV6-6 | CASHTRFRQPQHF | TGTGCCAGCCATACGCGGTTCCGTCAGCCCCAGCATTTT
TRBD1 | TRBJ2-1 | 15 | NA | TRBV4-1 | CASSQVTGDLTEQFF | TGCGCCAGCAGCCAAGTGACAGGGGACTTGACTGAGCAGTTCTTC
NA | TRBJ2-1 | 12 | few | TRBV20-1 | CSASGRGDEQFF | TGCAGTGCTAGCGGGAGAGGTGATGAGCAGTTCTTC
NA | TRBJ2-5 | 15 | many | TRBV27 | CASSFRAVAGETQYF | TGTGCCAGCAGTTTTAGGGCAGTCGCGGGTGAGACCCAGTACTTC
TRBD2 | TRBJ2-1 | 16 | few | TRBV20-1 | CSARDILAGAGNEQFF | TGCAGTGCTAGAGATATACTAGCGGGAGCGGGTAATGAGCAGTTCTTC
TRBD1 | TRBJ2-1 | 14 | NA | TRBV10-2 | CASRTDRDSYEQFF | TGCGCCAGCCGGACGGACAGGGACTCCTACGAGCAGTTCTTC
NA | TRBJ1-2 | 18 | NA | TRBV5-1 | CASSSTPLSPWAENGYTF | TGCGCCAGCAGCTCAACGCCTCTATCCCCCTGGGCGGAGAATGGCTACACCTTC
NA | TRBJ2-1 | 14 | many | TRBV11-2 | CASSSQSSYNEQFF | TGTGCCAGCAGCTCCCAGAGCTCCTACAATGAGCAGTTCTTC
TRBD2 | TRBJ2-1 | 15 | many | TRBV6-5 | CASRRAGGRYNEQFF | TGTGCCAGCAGAAGAGCGGGAGGCAGATACAATGAGCAGTTCTTC
NA | TRBJ2-2 | 15 | NA | TRBV6-5 | CASSVVRGNTGELFF | TGTGCCAGCTCCGTTGTGCGAGGGAACACCGGGGAGCTGTTTTTT
NA | TRBJ2-3 | 11 | many | TRBV29-1 | CSLGRSDTQYF | TGCAGCCTCGGTCGGTCAGATACGCAGTATTTT
NA | TRBJ2-5 | 12 | few | TRBV10-2 | CASRRHGETQYF | TGCGCCAGCAGGCGGCACGGAGAGACCCAGTACTTC
NA | TRBJ2-5 | 15 | few | TRBV7-2 | CASSRPGVAQETQYF | TGTGCCAGCAGCCGCCCCGGGGTAGCCCAAGAGACCCAGTACTTC
NA | TRBJ2-1 | 13 | NA | TRBV2 | CASGEQSYNEQFF | TGTGCCAGCGGGGAGCAATCCTACAATGAGCAGTTCTTC
TRBD2 | TRBJ2-5 | 15 | NA | TRBV6-5 | CASSRSGGAGQTQYF | TGTGCCAGCAGTAGAAGCGGGGGGGCCGGGCAGACCCAGTACTTC
TRBD2 | TRBJ2-5 | 22 | few | TRBV6-2/TRBV6-3 | CASSYTSQLFQTSLIRGETQYF | TGTGCCAGCAGTTACACTTCCCAGCTCTTCCAGACTAGCCTAATACGAGGAGAGACCCAGTACTTC
NA | TRBJ2-3 | 12 | NA | TRBV2 | CASSLYRDTQYF | TGTGCCAGCAGTTTGTACAGGGATACGCAGTATTTT
NA | TRBJ1-2 | 12 | few | TRBV6-6 | CASRLSMGGYTF | TGTGCCAGCAGACTATCCATGGGTGGCTACACCTTC
TRBD1 | TRBJ1-4 | 20 | few | TRBV20-1 | CSARAGTGFLGPSTNEKLFF | TGCAGTGCTAGGGCCGGGACAGGGTTTTTAGGTCCCTCAACTAATGAAAAACTGTTTTTT
NA | TRBJ2-5 | 13 | many | TRBV6-2/TRBV6-3 | CASSFLSAETQYF | TGTGCCAGCAGTTTCCTCTCCGCGGAGACCCAGTACTTC
NA | TRBJ1-5 | 13 | many | TRBV12-3/TRBV12-4 | CATARSSNQPQHF | TGTGCCACCGCAAGGAGTAGCAATCAGCCCCAGCATTTT
NA | TRBJ2-5 | 14 | NA | TRBV14 | CASSRRPFKETQYF | TGTGCCAGCAGCCGCCGCCCCTTCAAAGAGACCCAGTACTTC
TRBD1 | TRBJ1-2 | 12 | NA | TRBV29-1 | CSASGTGGGYTF | TGCAGCGCTTCCGGGACAGGAGGCGGCTACACCTTC
TRBD2 | TRBJ2-6 | 16 | NA | TRBV5-1 | CASNGEGFSGADVLTF | TGCGCCAGCAACGGGGAGGGGTTCTCTGGGGCCGACGTCCTGACTTTC
TRBD1 | TRBJ1-2 | 16 | few | TRBV15 | CATSRRGTGDIYGYTF | TGTGCCACCAGCAGAAGGGGGACAGGGGACATCTATGGCTACACCTTC
TRBD2 | TRBJ2-1 | 15 | NA | TRBV5-1 | CASSFSGAASDEQFF | TGCGCCAGCAGCTTCAGCGGGGCGGCTTCTGATGAGCAGTTCTTC
NA | TRBJ2-7 | 15 | NA | TRBV5-5 | CASSCFQGVLYEQYF | TGTGCCAGCAGCTGCTTCCAGGGTGTATTATACGAGCAGTACTTC
TRBD1 | TRBJ1-3 | 15 | few | TRBV11-2 | CASSPVRTGRNTIYF | TGTGCCAGCAGTCCTGTCCGGACAGGTAGAAACACCATATATTTT
NA | TRBJ1-5 | 13 | once | TRBV2 | CASATGPHQPQHF | TGTGCCAGCGCGACAGGCCCTCATCAGCCCCAGCATTTT
NA | TRBJ1-4 | 13 | NA | TRBV14 | CASSQEPGRKLFF | TGTGCCAGCAGCCAAGAGCCAGGGAGGAAACTGTTTTTT
NA | TRBJ2-2 | 15 | few | TRBV9 | CASSVGRARYGELFF | TGTGCCAGCAGCGTAGGGAGGGCTCGATACGGGGAGCTGTTTTTT
TRBD2 | TRBJ2-1 | 19 | few | TRBV7-2 | CASRLRPGLAAVSYNEQFF | TGTGCCAGCAGGCTCCGTCCGGGACTAGCGGCGGTCTCCTACAATGAGCAGTTCTTC
TRBD2 | TRBJ2-3 | 16 | few | TRBV10-3 | CAISETAAGGRDTQYF | TGTGCCATCAGTGAGACGGCAGCGGGGGGGAGAGATACGCAGTATTTT
TRBD1 | TRBJ1-1 | 14 | NA | TRBV12-3/TRBV12-4 | CASTDSTGVTEAFF | TGTGCCAGCACCGACTCGACAGGGGTTACTGAAGCTTTCTTT
NA | TRBJ2-3 | 16 | few | TRBV7-9 | CASNPWEGAITDTQYF | TGTGCCAGCAACCCCTGGGAAGGGGCGATCACAGATACGCAGTATTTT
NA | TRBJ2-2 | 14 | NA | TRBV5-1 | CASSNRPAGGELFF | TGCGCCAGCAGCAATAGACCGGCGGGCGGGGAGCTGTTTTTT
NA | TRBJ2-3 | 14 | NA | TRBV20-1 | CSTFRRGGTDTQYF | TGCAGTACCTTCCGGCGGGGCGGCACAGATACGCAGTATTTT
TRBD1 | TRBJ2-7 | 11 | few | TRBV30 | CAWTGGYEQYF | TGTGCCTGGACAGGGGGCTACGAGCAGTACTTC
TRBD2 | TRBJ2-7 | 14 | few | TRBV7-2 | CASSFPLAGGEQYF | TGTGCCAGCAGCTTCCCCCTAGCGGGAGGCGAGCAGTACTTC
NA | TRBJ2-4 | 17 | few | TRBV30 | CAWSGLLEDLAKNIQYF | TGTGCCTGGAGTGGCCTTTTAGAGGATCTAGCCAAAAACATTCAGTACTTC
TRBD2 | TRBJ2-3 | 18 | NA | TRBV7-2 | CASSPYFMTGGSTDTQYF | TGTGCCAGCAGCCCCTATTTTATGACGGGAGGGTCCACAGATACGCAGTATTTT